This is a list of T cell receptor beta chains from one sample in a study of blood T cell repertoires in COVID-19. Sequencing was performed with immunoSEQ multiplex PCR; in TCRdb, only in-frame clones are kept and a portion is missing. Among about 150,000 clones listed, under 90% were seen once. The specimen was PBMCs or T cells enriched from blood (not recorded which). The origin of the receptors is a man between 45 and 60 years old who had recovered from COVID-19. Both conserved end residues are part of each CDR3. A D gene is named only where the DNA matches it firmly. Size is omitted from some rows. Given values are once, few, many or a class for expanded clones.

>TRBJ2-3|.|.|TRBV7-2
CASSLGGTLVAYTDTQYF
TGTGCCAGCAGCTTAGGGGGGACTCTCGTCGCCTACACAGATACGCAGTATTTT
>TRBJ1-2|TRBD1|.|TRBV11-2
CASSLGTGDYGYTF
TGTGCCAGCAGCTTAGGGACAGGAGACTATGGCTACACCTTC
>TRBJ2-2|.|.|TRBV30
CAWRQGGNTGELFF
TGTGCCTGGAGGCAGGGGGGTAACACCGGGGAGCTGTTTTTT
>TRBJ2-5|TRBD2|.|TRBV7-9
CASSAGLAQETQYF
TGTGCCAGCAGCGCGGGACTAGCCCAAGAGACCCAGTACTTC
>TRBJ1-3|.|.|TRBV6-5
CASIPRAGPGNTIYF
TGTGCCAGCATCCCTAGGGCAGGGCCTGGAAACACCATATATTTT
>TRBJ1-2|TRBD1|.|TRBV5-1
CASSARQGSVNGYTF
TGCGCCAGCAGCGCCCGACAGGGTTCGGTTAATGGCTACACCTTC
>TRBJ1-2|TRBD1|.|TRBV6-5
CASRETGQGGSGYTF
TGTGCCAGCAGGGAGACCGGACAGGGGGGAAGTGGCTACACCTTC
>TRBJ2-2|.|.|TRBV4-1
CASSQEDRNTGELFF
TGCGCCAGCAGCCAAGAAGACAGGAACACCGGGGAGCTGTTTTTT
>TRBJ2-5|.|.|TRBV7-2
CASSLAGLGETQYF
TGTGCCAGCAGCTTAGCGGGGCTGGGGGAGACCCAGTACTTC
>TRBJ2-5|TRBD2|.|TRBV18
CASSRTGTSGETQYF
TGTGCCAGCTCCCGAACCGGGACTAGCGGGGAGACCCAGTACTTC
>TRBJ1-1|.|.|TRBV12-3/TRBV12-4
CASSLQWNTEAFF
TGTGCCAGCAGCCTGCAGTGGAACACTGAAGCTTTCTTT
>TRBJ1-3|.|once|TRBV7-8
CASSRTLSGAGNTIYF
TGTGCCAGCAGCCGTACGTTGTCGGGGGCTGGAAACACCATATATTTT
>TRBJ2-5|.|.|TRBV7-9
CASSLGFLGGQETQYF
TGTGCCAGCAGCTTAGGATTTTTGGGGGGTCAAGAGACCCAGTACTTC
>TRBJ1-4|.|.|TRBV7-9
CASSLGDRTTNEKLFF
TGTGCCAGCAGCTTGGGAGACAGGACAACTAATGAAAAACTGTTTTTT
>TRBJ1-2|TRBD1|few|TRBV2
CASNKPGQGFNYGYTF
TGTGCCAGCAATAAACCGGGACAGGGCTTTAACTATGGCTACACCTTC
>TRBJ1-3|.|.|TRBV10-3
CAINQMGVSGNTIYF
TGTGCCATCAATCAGATGGGAGTCTCTGGAAACACCATATATTTT
>TRBJ1-2|.|.|TRBV29-1
CSVPGGTRQVGYTF
TGCAGCGTTCCCGGGGGAACCCGTCAAGTTGGCTACACCTTC
>TRBJ1-1|TRBD1|once|TRBV5-1
CASRNRQGAAEAFF
TGCGCCAGTAGAAACCGACAGGGGGCTGCTGAAGCTTTCTTT
>TRBJ1-5|TRBD1|.|TRBV19
CASRKYLQGANQPQHF
TGTGCCAGTAGGAAATACCTTCAGGGGGCCAATCAGCCCCAGCATTTT
>TRBJ2-4|.|.|TRBV19
CASRGHNLAKNIQYF
TGTGCCAGTAGAGGACACAATCTAGCCAAAAACATTCAGTACTTC
>TRBJ1-1|TRBD1|.|TRBV19
CASSIAGTGSTEAFF
TGTGCCAGTAGTATAGCCGGGACAGGGTCCACTGAAGCTTTCTTT
>TRBJ2-3|.|once|TRBV21-1
CASSKERATGRSTDTQYF
TGTGCCAGCAGCAAAGAGCGTGCGACAGGGCGTAGCACAGATACGCAGTATTTT
>TRBJ1-4|TRBD1|.|TRBV19
CATRDRAKGVGAEKLFF
TGTGCCACGCGGGACAGGGCGAAGGGAGTGGGAGCGGAAAAACTGTTTTTT
>TRBJ2-6|.|.|TRBV21-1
CASSKPGPGQGFGANVLTF
TGTGCCAGCAGCAAACCCGGACCGGGACAGGGGTTTGGGGCCAACGTCCTGACTTTC
>TRBJ2-7|.|few|TRBV4-3
CASSQSVTAYEQYF
TGCGCCAGCAGCCAATCCGTGACAGCCTACGAGCAGTACTTC
>TRBJ2-5|.|.|TRBV4-1
CASSQEGRRGFQTQYF
TGCGCCAGCAGCCAAGAAGGTAGAAGGGGGTTTCAGACCCAGTACTTC
>TRBJ2-7|.|.|TRBV27
CASWTPYEQYF
TGTGCCAGCTGGACTCCCTACGAGCAGTACTTC
>TRBJ2-5|.|.|TRBV3-1/TRBV3-2
CASSQDGVGEETQYF
TGTGCCAGCAGCCAAGATGGAGTTGGAGAGGAGACCCAGTACTTC